The 13 T cell receptor beta chains listed next were all sequenced from one sample in a study of control samples from healthy donors and cancer patients. The protocol was immunoSEQ multiplex PCR, while the TCRdb copy is restricted to in-frame clones and leaves out a portion. The sample yields 70,000 to 80,000 clones, roughly nine tenths seen once. Sequencing input: PBMCs. The receptors stem from a woman aged 45-65 years with colorectal cancer.

The chain couples TRBV7-3 to TRBJ2-5, with 8 bases aligning to TRBD1. The CDR3 spans 13 residues. In germline, CDR1 is SGHTA, CDR2 FQGTGA. V dropped 6 bases and J dropped 5; count of bases not matched to a gene: 5. The CDR3 coding sequence is TGTGCCAGCAGTCAGGACAGGGCGGAGACCCAGTACTTC. It is translated as CASSQDRAETQYF.

The V and J genes are TRBV5-1 and TRBJ1-1; 7 bases map to TRBD1. V lost 0 bases, J lost 0 bases, and 5 bases stayed unmatched. The CDR3 is 16 residues long. CDR1 SGHRS and CDR2 YFSETQ come from the germline V gene. Written as DNA, the CDR3 is TGCGCCAGCAGCTTGGAAGGTACAGGGGTGAACACTGAAGCTTTCTTT. This translates into CASSLEGTGVNTEAFF. The whole variable domain, filled in from reference TRBV5-1 and TRBJ1-1, reads KAGVTQTPRYLIKTRGQQVTLSCSPISGHRSVSWYQQTPGQGLQFLFEYFSETQRNKGNFPGRFSGRQFSNSRSEMNVSTLELGDSALYLCASSLEGTGVNTEAFFGQGTRLTVV.

The J gene is TRBJ2-5, the V gene TRBV29-1; D possibly corresponds to TRBD1 (6 bases). Trimming shortened V by 5 bases and J by 2 bases, and 12 bases separated the two germline ends. Germline lookup yields CDR1 SQVTM and CDR2 ANQGSEA. CDR3 length: 13 amino acids. CDR3 residues: CSVTTTGQETQYF. Here the CDR3 DNA reads TGCAGCGTTACGACGACAGGTCAAGAGACCCAGTACTTC.

This sequence joins TRBV28 and TRBJ2-5, with D possibly TRBD2 on 5 matching bases. Trimming stripped 4 bases from V and 7 bases from J, with 19 bases between. Germline V lookup: CDR1 MDHEN, CDR2 SYDVKM. CDR3 length equals 15 residues. The CDR3: CASSSPPDYHGTQYF. The CDR3 DNA reads TGTGCCAGCAGTTCTCCCCCAGACTATCACGGGACCCAGTACTTC.

This chain links TRBV12-3 or TRBV12-4 with TRBJ1-5; D is perhaps TRBD1 (5 bases). The V and J ends lost 3 bases and 5 bases respectively, with 8 bases between them. The CDR3 runs to 13 residues. This CDR3 reads CASSLGGDQPQHF. Written as DNA, the CDR3 is TGTGCCAGCAGTTTGGGGGGGGATCAGCCCCAGCATTTT.

V is TRBV6-6 and J is TRBJ1-2, with 7 nucleotides matching TRBD1. Germline CDR1 is MNHNY and CDR2 is SVGAGI (reference sequence). V shed 6 bases, J shed 8 bases, and the junction held 9 bases outside the gene matches. The CDR3 runs 13 residues. The CDR3 reads CASRLGGTGGYTF. In nucleotides, the CDR3 is TGTGCCAGCAGATTAGGGGGCACAGGCGGCTACACCTTC.

The J gene is TRBJ1-2, the V gene TRBV28; TRBD1 might be the D (5 bases). The germline CDR1 and CDR2 sequences are MDHEN and SYDVKM. Trimming stripped 3 bases from V and 6 bases from J, with 8 bases between. The CDR3 totals 12 residues. CDR3 nucleotide sequence: TGTGCCAGCAGTTTGGGACCGCATGGCTACACCTTC. Its protein is CASSLGPHGYTF.

This rearrangement joins TRBV30 to TRBJ2-3; no clear D gene. Between the trimmed V and J ends, which lost 2 bases and 4 bases, there was a span of 10 bases. The CDR3 sequence is 13 residues long. From germline, CDR1 is GTSNPN and CDR2 SVGIG (reference sequence). The CDR3 sequence: CAWSHESADTQYF. As DNA, the CDR3 is TGTGCCTGGAGTCACGAATCGGCAGATACGCAGTATTTT.

This chain uses TRBV20-1 with TRBJ2-3; D ambiguous. The CDR3 length is 11 residues. Trimming left V 6 bases short and J 6 bases short, with 10 bases between. Germline V lookup: CDR1 DFQATT, CDR2 SNEGSKA (reference sequence). CDR3 coding DNA: TGCAGTGCAGATCACGGGGATACGCAGTATTTT. Protein product: CSADHGDTQYF.

This chain joins TRBV7-2 and TRBJ1-1; D ambiguous. The V and J ends lost 5 bases and 4 bases respectively, with 17 bases between them. The germline CDR1 and CDR2 sequences are SGHTA and FQGNSA. The CDR3 totals 15 residues. The CDR3 spells CASSDNLRPRTEAFF. The CDR3 coding sequence is TGTGCCAGCAGCGACAACTTAAGGCCCCGCACTGAAGCTTTCTTT.

V and J are TRBV6-5 and TRBJ1-6, with 7 bases aligning to TRBD1. The CDR3 sequence is 14 residues long. Germline V gene lookup returns CDR1 MNHEY and CDR2 SVGAGI. The V segment lost 2 bases and the J segment 7 bases; nucleotides outside the gene matches: 2. The CDR3 loop is CASSYGTENSPLHF. CDR3 DNA: TGTGCCAGCAGTTACGGGACAGAAAATTCACCCCTCCACTTT.

This clone was recorded once. The J gene is TRBJ1-2, the V gene TRBV5-5, with D possibly matching TRBD1 (5 bases). Looked up from germline, CDR1 is SGHKS and CDR2 is YYEKEE (reference sequence). Trimming took off 0 bases at V and 2 bases at J, with 11 bases between the two ends. The CDR3 has 15 amino acids. The CDR3 region is CASSLGPTENYGYTF. The CDR3 DNA is TGTGCCAGCAGCTTGGGGCCGACAGAAAACTATGGCTACACCTTC.

This chain uses TRBV4-1 with TRBJ1-5, with 9 bases that match TRBD1. This CDR3 has 16 amino acids. Germline-derived CDR1 and CDR2 are MGHRA and YSYEKL. Trimming cost V 4 bases and J 0 bases; bases outside gene matches: 4. CDR3 nucleotide sequence: TGCGCCAGCAGCCCTGGGACAGGGAATAGCAATCAGCCCCAGCATTTT. Encoded protein: CASSPGTGNSNQPQHF.